This T cell receptor (beta chain) is from a study of T cells in localized non-small cell lung cancer. TCRdb's copy holds only in-frame clones and misses some; the assay was immunoSEQ multiplex PCR. The repertoire includes roughly 70,000 clones, roughly nine tenths of them detected once, and 20% to 25% sits in the top ten. This clone occurred a few times. The CDR3 sequence is 17 residues long. In germline, CDR1 is LNHDA, CDR2 SQIVND (reference sequence). J was trimmed by 6 bases and V by 3 bases; bases with no gene match: 11. This chain joins TRBV19 and TRBJ2-3, with 11 nucleotides matching TRBD2. This TCR derives from a male donor at least 60 years old with stage III squamous cell lung carcinoma. The input for sequencing was peripheral blood, taken before any cancer treatment. This CDR3 reads CASSIWGGTSGGDTQYF. DNA for the CDR3: TGTGCCAGTAGTATTTGGGGCGGAACTAGCGGGGGTGATACGCAGTATTTT. Drawing the rest from reference TRBV19 and TRBJ2-3, the complete variable domain is DGGITQSPKYLFRKEGQNVTLSCEQNLNHDAMYWYRQDPGQGLRLIYYSQIVNDFQKGDIAEGYSVSREKKESFPLTVTSAQKNPTAFYLCASSIWGGTSGGDTQYFGPGTRLTVL.